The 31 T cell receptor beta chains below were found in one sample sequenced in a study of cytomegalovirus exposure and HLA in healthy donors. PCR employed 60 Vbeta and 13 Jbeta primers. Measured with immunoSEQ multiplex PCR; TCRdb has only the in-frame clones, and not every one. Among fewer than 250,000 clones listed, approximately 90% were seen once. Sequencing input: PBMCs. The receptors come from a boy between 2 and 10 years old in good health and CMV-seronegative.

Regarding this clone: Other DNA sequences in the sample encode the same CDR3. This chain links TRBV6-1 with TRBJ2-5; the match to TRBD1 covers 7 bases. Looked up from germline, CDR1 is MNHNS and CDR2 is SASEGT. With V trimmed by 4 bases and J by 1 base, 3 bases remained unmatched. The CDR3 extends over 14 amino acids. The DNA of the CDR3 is TGTGCCAGCAGTGGGAGACAGGGCCAAGAGACCCAGTACTTC. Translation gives CASSGRQGQETQYF.

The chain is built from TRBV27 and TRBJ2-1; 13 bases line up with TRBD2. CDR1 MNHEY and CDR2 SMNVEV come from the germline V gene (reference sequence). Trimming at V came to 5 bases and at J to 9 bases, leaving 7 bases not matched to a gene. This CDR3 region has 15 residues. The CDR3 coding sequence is TGTGCCAGCAGTCACGGGACTAGCGGGATGGGTGAGCAGTTCTTC. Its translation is CASSHGTSGMGEQFF.

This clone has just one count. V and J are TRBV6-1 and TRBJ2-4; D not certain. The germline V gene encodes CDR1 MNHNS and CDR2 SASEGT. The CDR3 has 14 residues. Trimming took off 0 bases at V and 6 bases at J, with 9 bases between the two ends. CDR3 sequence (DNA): TGTGCCAGCAGTGAAGCGAAGCGTCGAAACATTCAGTACTTC. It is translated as CASSEAKRRNIQYF.

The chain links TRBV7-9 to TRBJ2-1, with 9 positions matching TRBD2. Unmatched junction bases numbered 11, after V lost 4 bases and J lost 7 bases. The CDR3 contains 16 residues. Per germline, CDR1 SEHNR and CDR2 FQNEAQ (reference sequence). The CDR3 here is CASSSPLAGGGNEQFF. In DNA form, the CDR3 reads TGTGCCAGCAGCTCCCCCCTGGCGGGAGGGGGAAATGAGCAGTTCTTC.

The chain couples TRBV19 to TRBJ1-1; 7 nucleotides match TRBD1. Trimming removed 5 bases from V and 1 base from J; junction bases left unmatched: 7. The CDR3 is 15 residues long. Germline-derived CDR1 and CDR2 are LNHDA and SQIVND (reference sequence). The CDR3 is CASSRLGQKNTEAFF. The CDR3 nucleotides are TGTGCCAGTAGTCGCTTGGGACAGAAGAACACTGAAGCTTTCTTT.

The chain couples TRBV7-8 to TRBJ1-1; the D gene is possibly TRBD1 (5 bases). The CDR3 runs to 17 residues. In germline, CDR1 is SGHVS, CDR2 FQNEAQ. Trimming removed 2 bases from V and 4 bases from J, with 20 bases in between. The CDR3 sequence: CASSLTSRGFGSTEAFF. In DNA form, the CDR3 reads TGTGCCAGCAGCTTAACCTCCCGGGGGTTTGGTAGCACTGAAGCTTTCTTT.

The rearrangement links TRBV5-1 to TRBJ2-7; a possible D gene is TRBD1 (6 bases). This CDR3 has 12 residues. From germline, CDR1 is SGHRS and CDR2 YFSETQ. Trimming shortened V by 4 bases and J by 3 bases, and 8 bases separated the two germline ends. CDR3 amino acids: CASSDRFYEQYF. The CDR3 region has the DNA TGCGCCAGCAGCGACAGGTTCTACGAGCAGTACTTC.

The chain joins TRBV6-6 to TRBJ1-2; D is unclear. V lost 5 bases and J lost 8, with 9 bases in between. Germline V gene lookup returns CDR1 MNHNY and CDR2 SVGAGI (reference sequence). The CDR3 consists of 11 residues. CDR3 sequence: CASSPRVGYTF. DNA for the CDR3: TGTGCCAGCAGTCCCCGTGTCGGCTACACCTTC.

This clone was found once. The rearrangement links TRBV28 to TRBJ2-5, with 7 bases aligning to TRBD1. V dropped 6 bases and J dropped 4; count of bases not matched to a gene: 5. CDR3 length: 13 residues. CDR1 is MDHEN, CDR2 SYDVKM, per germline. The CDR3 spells CASSWGQLETQYF. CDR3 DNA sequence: TGTGCCAGCAGCTGGGGACAGCTAGAGACCCAGTACTTC. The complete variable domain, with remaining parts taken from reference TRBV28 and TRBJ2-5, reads DVKVTQSSRYLVKRTGEKVFLECVQDMDHENMFWYRQDPGLGLRLIYFSYDVKMKEKGDIPEGYSVSREKKERFSLILESASTNQTSMYLCASSWGQLETQYFGPGTRLLVL.

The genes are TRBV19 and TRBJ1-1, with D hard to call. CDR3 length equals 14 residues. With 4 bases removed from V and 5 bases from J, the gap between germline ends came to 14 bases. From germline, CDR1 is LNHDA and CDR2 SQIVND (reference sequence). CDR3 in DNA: TGTGCCAGTAGTACCGTCGGTGGAGGGACTGAAGCTTTCTTT. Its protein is CASSTVGGGTEAFF.

CDR3: CAGRLRDYGEANTQYF. DNA for the CDR3: TGTGCCGGACGACTCCGGGACTATGGGGAGGCGAATACGCAGTATTTT. This chain links TRBV30 with TRBJ2-3; 7 bases match TRBD2. Per germline, CDR1 GTSNPN and CDR2 SVGIG (reference sequence). The length of the CDR3 is 16 residues. Trimming took 8 bases from V and 7 from J; bases not matched to a gene: 21.

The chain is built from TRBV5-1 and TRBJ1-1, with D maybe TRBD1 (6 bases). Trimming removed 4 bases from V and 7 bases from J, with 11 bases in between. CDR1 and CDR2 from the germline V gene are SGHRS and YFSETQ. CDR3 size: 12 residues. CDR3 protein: CASSRGGSEAFF. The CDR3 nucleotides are TGCGCCAGCAGCCGGGGGGGCAGTGAAGCTTTCTTT. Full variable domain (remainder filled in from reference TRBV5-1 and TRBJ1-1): KAGVTQTPRYLIKTRGQQVTLSCSPISGHRSVSWYQQTPGQGLQFLFEYFSETQRNKGNFPGRFSGRQFSNSRSEMNVSTLELGDSALYLCASSRGGSEAFFGQGTRLTVV.

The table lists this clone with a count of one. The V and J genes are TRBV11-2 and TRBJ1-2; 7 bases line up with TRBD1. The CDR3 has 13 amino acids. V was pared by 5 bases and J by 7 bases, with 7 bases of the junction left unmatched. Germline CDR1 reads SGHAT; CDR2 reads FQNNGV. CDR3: CASSMDRTSGYTF. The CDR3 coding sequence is TGTGCCAGCAGCATGGACAGGACCTCTGGCTACACCTTC.

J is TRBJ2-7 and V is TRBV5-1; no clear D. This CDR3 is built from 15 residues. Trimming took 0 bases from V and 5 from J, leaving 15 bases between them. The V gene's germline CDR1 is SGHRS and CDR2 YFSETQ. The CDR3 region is CASSLVSPGRHEQYF. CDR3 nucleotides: TGCGCCAGCAGCTTGGTTAGTCCAGGTCGCCACGAGCAGTACTTC.

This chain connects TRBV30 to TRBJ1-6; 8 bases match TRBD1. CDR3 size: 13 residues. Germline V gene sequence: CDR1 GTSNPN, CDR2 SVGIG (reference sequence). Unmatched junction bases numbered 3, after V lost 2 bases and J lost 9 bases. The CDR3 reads CAWSQGAISPLHF. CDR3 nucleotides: TGTGCCTGGAGTCAGGGGGCGATTTCACCCCTCCACTTT. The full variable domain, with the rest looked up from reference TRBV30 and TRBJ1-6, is SQTIHQWPATLVQPVGSPLSLECTVEGTSNPNLYWYRQAAGRGLQLLFYSVGIGQISSEVPQNLSASRPQDRQFILSSKKLLLSDSGFYLCAWSQGAISPLHFGNGTRLTVT.

Here the CDR3 DNA reads TGTGCCAGTCGGATAGCGGGGGGGGCCTACGAGCAGTACTTC. Amino acids: CASRIAGGAYEQYF. The chain recombines TRBV7-2 with TRBJ2-5; TRBD2 agrees at 11 bases. The J call may be in error: the DNA end matches TRBJ2-7 better. The CDR3 extends over 14 amino acids. Per the germline V gene, CDR1 is SGHTA and CDR2 is FQGNSA.

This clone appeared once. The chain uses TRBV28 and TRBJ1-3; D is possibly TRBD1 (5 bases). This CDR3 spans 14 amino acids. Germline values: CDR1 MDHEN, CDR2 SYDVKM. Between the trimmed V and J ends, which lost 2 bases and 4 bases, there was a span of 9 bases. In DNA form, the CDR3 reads TGTGCCAGCAGTTTACAGGGCAGCGGAAACACCATATATTTT. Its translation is CASSLQGSGNTIYF. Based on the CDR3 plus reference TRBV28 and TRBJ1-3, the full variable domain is DVKVTQSSRYLVKRTGEKVFLECVQDMDHENMFWYRQDPGLGLRLIYFSYDVKMKEKGDIPEGYSVSREKKERFSLILESASTNQTSMYLCASSLQGSGNTIYFGEGSWLTVV.

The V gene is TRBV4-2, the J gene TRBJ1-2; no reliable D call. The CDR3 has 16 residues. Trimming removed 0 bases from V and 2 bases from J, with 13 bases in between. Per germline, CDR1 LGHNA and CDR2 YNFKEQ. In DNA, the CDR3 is TGTGCCAGCAGCCAAGATCTTGGACTGCACAACTATGGCTACACCTTC. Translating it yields CASSQDLGLHNYGYTF.

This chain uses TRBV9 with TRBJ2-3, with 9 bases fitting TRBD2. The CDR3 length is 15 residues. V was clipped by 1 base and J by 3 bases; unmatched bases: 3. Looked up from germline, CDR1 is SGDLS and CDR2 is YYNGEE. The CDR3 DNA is TGTGCCAGCAGCGTACCGGCGGGAGGGACAGATACGCAGTATTTT. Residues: CASSVPAGGTDTQYF.

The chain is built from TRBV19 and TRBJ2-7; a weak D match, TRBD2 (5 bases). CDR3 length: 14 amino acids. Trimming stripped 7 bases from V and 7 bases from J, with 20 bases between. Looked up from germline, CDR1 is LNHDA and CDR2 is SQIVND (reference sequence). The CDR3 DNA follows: TGTGCCAGTACCGGGGATTATCGGACGGAGGAGCAGTACTTC. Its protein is CASTGDYRTEEQYF.

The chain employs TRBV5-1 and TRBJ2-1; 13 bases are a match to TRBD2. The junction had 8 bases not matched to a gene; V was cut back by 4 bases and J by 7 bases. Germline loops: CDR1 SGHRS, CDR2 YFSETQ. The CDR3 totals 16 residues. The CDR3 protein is CASSRGLAGDQNEQFF. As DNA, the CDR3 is TGCGCCAGCAGCCGAGGACTAGCGGGAGATCAGAATGAGCAGTTCTTC.

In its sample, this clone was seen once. The CDR3 DNA sequence: TGTGCCAGCAGCCAGCTTAGCGGGGGTGGTTCCTACGAGCAGTACTTC. This codes for CASSQLSGGGSYEQYF. The rearrangement links TRBV4-2 to TRBJ2-7, with 9 bases that match TRBD2. V trimming: 3 bases; J trimming: 1 base; junction bases outside the gene matches: 7. This CDR3 region has 16 residues. Looked up from germline, CDR1 is LGHNA and CDR2 is YNFKEQ.

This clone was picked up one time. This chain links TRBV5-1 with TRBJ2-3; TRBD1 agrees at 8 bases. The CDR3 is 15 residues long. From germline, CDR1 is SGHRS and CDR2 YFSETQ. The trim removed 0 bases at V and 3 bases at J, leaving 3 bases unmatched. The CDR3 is CASSLDRGETDTQYF. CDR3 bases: TGCGCCAGCAGCTTGGACAGGGGGGAAACAGATACGCAGTATTTT.

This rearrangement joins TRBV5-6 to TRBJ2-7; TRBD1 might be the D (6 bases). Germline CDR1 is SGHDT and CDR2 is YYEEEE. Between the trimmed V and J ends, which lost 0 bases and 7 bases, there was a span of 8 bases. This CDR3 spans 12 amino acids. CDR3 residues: CASSLGGTEQYF. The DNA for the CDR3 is TGTGCCAGCAGCTTGGGGGGGACAGAGCAGTACTTC.

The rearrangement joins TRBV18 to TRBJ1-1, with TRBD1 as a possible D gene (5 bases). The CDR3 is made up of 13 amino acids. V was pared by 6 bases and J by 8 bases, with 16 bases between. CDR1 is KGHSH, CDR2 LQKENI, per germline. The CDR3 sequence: CASSLSDIGEAFF. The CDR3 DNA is TGTGCCAGCTCTCTCTCGGACATCGGAGAAGCTTTCTTT.

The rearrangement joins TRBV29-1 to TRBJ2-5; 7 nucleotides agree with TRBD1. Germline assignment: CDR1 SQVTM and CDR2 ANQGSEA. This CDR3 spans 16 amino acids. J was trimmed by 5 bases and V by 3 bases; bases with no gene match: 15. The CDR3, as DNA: TGCAGCGTTGACCCCTTCCAGACAGGGTTCGGGGAGACCCAGTACTTC. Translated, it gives CSVDPFQTGFGETQYF.

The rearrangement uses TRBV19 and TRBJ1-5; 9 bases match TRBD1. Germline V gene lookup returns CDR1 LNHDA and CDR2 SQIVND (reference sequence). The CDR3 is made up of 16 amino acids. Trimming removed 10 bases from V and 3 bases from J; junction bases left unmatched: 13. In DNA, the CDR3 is TGTGCCACCGTTCCCTCGACAGGGGGATACAATCAGCCCCAGCATTTT. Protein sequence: CATVPSTGGYNQPQHF.

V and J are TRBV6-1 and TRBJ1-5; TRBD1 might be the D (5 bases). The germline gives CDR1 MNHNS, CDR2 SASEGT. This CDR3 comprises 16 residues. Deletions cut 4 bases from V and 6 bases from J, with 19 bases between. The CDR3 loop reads CASSGSWGDQGQPQHF. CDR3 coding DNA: TGTGCCAGCAGTGGGAGTTGGGGCGACCAGGGTCAGCCCCAGCATTTT.

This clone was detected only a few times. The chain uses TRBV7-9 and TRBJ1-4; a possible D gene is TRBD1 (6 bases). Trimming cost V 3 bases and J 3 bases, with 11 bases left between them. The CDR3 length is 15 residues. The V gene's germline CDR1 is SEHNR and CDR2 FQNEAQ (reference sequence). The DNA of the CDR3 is TGTGCCAGCAGCTTGAAAGGGGGACCTAATGAAAAACTGTTTTTT. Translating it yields CASSLKGGPNEKLFF.

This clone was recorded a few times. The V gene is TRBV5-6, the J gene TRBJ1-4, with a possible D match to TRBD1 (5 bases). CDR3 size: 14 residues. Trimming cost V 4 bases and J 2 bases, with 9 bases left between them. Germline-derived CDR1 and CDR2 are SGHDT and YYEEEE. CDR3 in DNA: TGTGCCAGCAGCCGAAGACAGACTAATGAAAAACTGTTTTTT. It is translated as CASSRRQTNEKLFF.

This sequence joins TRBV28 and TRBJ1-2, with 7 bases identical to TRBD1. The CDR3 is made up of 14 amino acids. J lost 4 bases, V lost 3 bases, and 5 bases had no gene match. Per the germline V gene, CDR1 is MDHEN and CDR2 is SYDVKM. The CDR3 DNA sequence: TGTGCCAGCAGTTTCACAGGGGCCTCCTATGGCTACACCTTC. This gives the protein CASSFTGASYGYTF.